These 2 T cell receptor beta chains originate from one sample sequenced in a study of Graves' ophthalmopathy and Graves' hyperthyroidism. TCR beta CDR3 amplification used RNA transcripts. An initial RT-PCR round employing HTBI primers preceded a second-round multiplex PCR. Each CDR3 protein gets one entry after TCRdb re-called the multiplex PCR reads with MiXCR. Of a few hundred thousand distinct CDR3 sequences in the sample, roughly 40% were seen once. The specimen was peripheral blood or thyroid tissue (not recorded which). The receptors were sampled from an adult man with Graves' hyperthyroidism.

This clonotype was recorded at least ten times. This sequence may be a read error, since a much larger clone differs from it by one base. The chain employs TRBV15 and TRBJ2-7; perhaps TRBD1 as D (5 bases). This CDR3 contains 16 residues. Trimming took 2 bases from V and 4 from J, leaving 18 bases between them. Germline-derived CDR1 and CDR2 are LNHNV and YYDKDF (reference sequence). DNA of the CDR3: TGTGCCACCAGCAGAACGGACGGCGGCCAGGGATACGAGCAGTACTTC. Residues: CATSRTDGGQGYEQYF.

CDR3 nucleotide sequence: TGTGCCAGCGTCCAAAAAACAAGCTCTGGAAACACCATATATTTT. Its translation is CASVQKTSSGNTIYF. J is TRBJ1-3 and V is TRBV13; D remains unclear. CDR1 and CDR2 (germline): PRHDT, FYEKMQ (reference sequence). This CDR3 spans 15 amino acids. With 8 bases removed from V and 0 bases from J, the gap between germline ends came to 14 bases.